This TCR beta chain originates from a study of T cell repertoires in ileal Crohn's disease. The study's findings and limits: Clonality above 26.8% at surgery always came with endoscopic recurrence. Sorted CD8 T cells held more high-frequency clones than CD4.

The CDR3 length is 10 residues. The germline V and J ends were trimmed by 4 bases and 3 bases, with 3 bases remaining between them. CDR1 and CDR2 from the germline V gene are DFQATT and SNEGSKA (reference sequence). Measured with immunoSEQ multiplex PCR; TCRdb has only the in-frame clones, and not every one. The sample comprises approximately 27,000 clones, roughly 77% of which are singletons, and 5.5% to 6.5% rests with the top ten. A note on this clone: Its antigen remains unknown.

The J gene is TRBJ1-1, the V gene TRBV20-1; no clear D gene. The material sequenced was ileal tissue. This clonotype originated in an adult with Crohn's disease. The CDR3 nucleotides read TGCAGTGCTACCGACACTGAAGCTTTCTTT. Translation gives CSATDTEAFF.